This T cell receptor beta chain was recorded in a study of blood T cells in healthy people across ages. The overall study: The capture of about one barcoded beta molecule per two T cells was achieved by template switching.

The V gene lost 6 bases and the J gene lost 0 bases, with 15 bases spanning the gap. From germline, CDR1 is DFQATT and CDR2 SNEGSKA (reference sequence). The CDR3 is made up of 14 amino acids. PCR was performed a second time for about 7 to 11 cycles using a sample-barcoded 5' primer and a J-beta primer mix. Each cDNA molecule, via a template-switch adaptor with 12 random nucleotides, was tagged. TCRdb reprocessed the 5' RACE reads with MiXCR, giving one entry per CDR3 protein. The sample includes 1.5 million to 2 million distinct CDR3 sequences, about 28% of them seen just once. Concerning this clonotype: What it binds is unknown.

General study points: It was the long-lived donors that had more naive CD4+ cells and higher diversity than aged donors. As age increased, TCR beta diversity per million T cells fell in a roughly linear fashion.

The sequencing sample was made of blood. The chain couples TRBV20-1 to TRBJ2-7, with D maybe TRBD2 (6 bases). This receptor was identified in a woman aged 25 to 39 in good health. CDR3 coding DNA: TGCAGTGCGGAGGAGGGAATCGGCTCCTACGAGCAGTACTTC. It codes for CSAEEGIGSYEQYF.